The 20 T cell receptor beta chains in this list originate from one sample, sequenced in a study of beta chain features in type 1 diabetes (dated by TCRdb to between 2018 and 2020). General study outcomes and caveats: In all four CD4+ subsets, TCRB CDR3 length was moderately but significantly shorter in type 1 diabetes patients.

These TCRs' antigens remain unknown. The library was produced with the immunoSEQ multiplex PCR assay. The entire isolated RNA was reverse transcribed using the High Capacity cDNA Reverse Transcription Kit, and thus expressed TCRB transcripts were sequenced. This is the immuneACCESS table as TCRdb keeps it, with only in-frame sequences that have V and J called. A part of the clones is gone; compared with another copy, unresolved V genes explain less than half, and the rest is unexplained. In all, the sample holds fewer than 400,000 clones, and approximately 9.7% of those were seen once. More than 0.8% of the sample rests with the top ten. Specimen: central memory CD4+ T cells from blood. The receptors were gathered from a man younger than 45 with type 1 diabetes.

This clone was detected a few times. The chain joins TRBV19 to TRBJ1-2; D perhaps matches TRBD1 (6 bases). The ends were cut back, 4 bases at V and 1 base at J, with 13 bases in the middle. Per the germline V gene, CDR1 is LNHDA and CDR2 is SQIVND (reference sequence). The CDR3 is 15 residues long. CDR3 protein: CASSTPRTVNYGYTF. The CDR3 DNA reads as TGTGCCAGTAGTACCCCACGGACAGTTAACTATGGCTACACCTTC.

This clone was detected only a few times. This sequence joins TRBV7-2 and TRBJ2-7; D is unclear. CDR3 length equals 13 residues. The germline CDR1 and CDR2 sequences are SGHTA and FQGNSA. Trimming left V 3 bases short and J 3 bases short, with 9 bases between. The chain's CDR3 is CASSFQAFYEQYF. For the CDR3, the DNA is TGTGCCAGCAGCTTTCAGGCCTTCTACGAGCAGTACTTC.

The J gene is TRBJ2-7, the V gene TRBV6-6, with D possibly being TRBD2 (6 bases). In germline, CDR1 is MNHNY, CDR2 SVGAGI (reference sequence). V was shortened by 4 bases and J by 6 bases, with 10 bases between the two germline ends. The CDR3 is 12 amino acids. The DNA for the CDR3 is TGTGCCAGCAGTTCCCTGGGGGGCGAGCAGTACTTC. Translating gives CASSSLGGEQYF.

Comment on this clone: The same CDR3 can be traced to other DNA sequences in this sample. J is TRBJ2-5 and V is TRBV6-6; weak D call: TRBD1 (7 bases). Trimming removed 6 bases at V and 2 bases at J, with 10 bases between. CDR3 size: 13 residues. The germline V gene encodes CDR1 MNHNY and CDR2 SVGAGI (reference sequence). CDR3 DNA: TGTGCCAGCAGAGCAGGGGGGCAAGAGACCCAGTACTTC. This codes for CASRAGGQETQYF.

The table lists this clone with a few counts. J is TRBJ1-2 and V is TRBV4-3; no reliable D call. This CDR3 comprises 13 residues. The V end was cut by 0 bases, the J end by 8 bases, with 10 bases between. Germline values: CDR1 LGHNA, CDR2 YSLEER. The chain's CDR3 is CASSQDRVFGYTF. In DNA, the CDR3 is TGCGCCAGCAGCCAAGATAGGGTCTTCGGCTACACCTTC.

This clone was recorded a few times. The chain combines TRBV11-2 with TRBJ2-7, with TRBD1 as a possible D gene (5 bases). CDR1 and CDR2 from the germline V gene are SGHAT and FQNNGV. Trimming pared 5 bases from V and 4 bases from J, leaving 9 bases between. The CDR3 runs to 12 residues. DNA of the CDR3: TGTGCCAGCAGCCCTCGACAGTACGAGCAGTACTTC. This sequence encodes CASSPRQYEQYF. Full variable domain (missing parts from reference TRBV11-2 and TRBJ2-7): EAGVAQSPRYKIIEKRQSVAFWCNPISGHATLYWYQQILGQGPKLLIQFQNNGVVDDSQLPKDRFSAERLKGVDSTLKIQPAKLEDSAVYLCASSPRQYEQYFGPGTRLTVT.

The chain recombines TRBV5-1 with TRBJ2-5; either TRBD1 or TRBD2 may fit D (5 bases each). The ends were cut back, 6 bases at V and 1 base at J, with 13 bases in the middle. CDR3 length: 14 residues. Germline CDR1 and CDR2: SGHRS and YFSETQ. In DNA form, the CDR3 reads TGCGCCAGCATCCCAGGTGGGGGCCAAGAGACCCAGTACTTC. This codes for CASIPGGGQETQYF. The whole variable domain, filled in from reference TRBV5-1 and TRBJ2-5, reads KAGVTQTPRYLIKTRGQQVTLSCSPISGHRSVSWYQQTPGQGLQFLFEYFSETQRNKGNFPGRFSGRQFSNSRSEMNVSTLELGDSALYLCASIPGGGQETQYFGPGTRLLVL.

The chain recombines TRBV10-3 with TRBJ2-5; D is unresolved. This CDR3 has 13 residues. Germline V CDR1 and CDR2: ENHRY, SYGVKD. Trimming removed 6 bases from V and 5 bases from J, with 13 bases in between. CDR3: CAIRGNRAETQYF. The CDR3 bases are TGTGCCATCAGGGGAAACCGGGCCGAGACCCAGTACTTC.

This rearrangement joins TRBV18 to TRBJ1-2, with 7 bases matching TRBD1. Per germline, CDR1 KGHSH and CDR2 LQKENI. This CDR3 comprises 15 residues. The V segment lost 3 bases and the J segment 6 bases; nucleotides outside the gene matches: 10. CDR3 region: CASSPGATGSNGYTF. CDR3 coding DNA: TGTGCCAGCTCACCTGGGGCGACAGGGTCAAATGGCTACACCTTC.

The V gene is TRBV29-1, the J gene TRBJ2-1; possible D gene TRBD2, 7 bases. The germline gives CDR1 SQVTM, CDR2 ANQGSEA. The CDR3 contains 15 residues. Trimming pared 6 bases from V and 4 bases from J, leaving 19 bases between. The DNA of the CDR3 is TGCAGCGTGCTGCGACAGGTGGGGGGGTACAATGAGCAGTTCTTC. Protein product: CSVLRQVGGYNEQFF.

The V call is TRBV7-2, the J call TRBJ1-6; D is unclear. CDR1 is SGHTA, CDR2 FQGNSA, per germline. This CDR3 contains 13 residues. V dropped 1 base and J dropped 7 bases, with 5 bases sitting between them. Here the CDR3 DNA reads TGTGCCAGCAGCTTAGACCAGAATTCACCCCTCCACTTT. Protein: CASSLDQNSPLHF.

The chain has TRBV19 and TRBJ2-5, with D perhaps matching TRBD1 or TRBD2 (6 bases each). V dropped 9 bases and J dropped 1 base, with 15 bases sitting between them. CDR1 is LNHDA, CDR2 SQIVND, per germline (reference sequence). CDR3 size: 14 residues. The CDR3 DNA follows: TGTGCCAGCGGACCGGGGGACACCCAAGAGACCCAGTACTTC. Translating it yields CASGPGDTQETQYF. Together with reference TRBV19 and TRBJ2-5, the CDR3 gives the full variable domain: DGGITQSPKYLFRKEGQNVTLSCEQNLNHDAMYWYRQDPGQGLRLIYYSQIVNDFQKGDIAEGYSVSREKKESFPLTVTSAQKNPTAFYLCASGPGDTQETQYFGPGTRLLVL.

This clone was seen a handful of times. The chain carries TRBV4-1 and TRBJ2-2, with D perhaps matching TRBD2 (6 bases). V lost 0 bases and J lost 6, with 14 bases in between. CDR1 MGHRA and CDR2 YSYEKL come from the germline V gene. CDR3 size: 16 residues. The DNA of the CDR3 is TGCGCCAGCAGCCAAGATCTTGGGACTGCCCCCGGGGAGCTGTTTTTT. This gives the protein CASSQDLGTAPGELFF.

This clone occurred a few times. This rearrangement joins TRBV7-6 to TRBJ2-1, with D perhaps TRBD1 or TRBD2 (5 bases each). This CDR3 spans 15 amino acids. Trimming removed 3 bases from V and 6 bases from J, with 15 bases in between. Looked up from germline, CDR1 is SGHVS and CDR2 is FNYEAQ. The CDR3 protein is CASSLGFGGGNEQFF. CDR3 sequence (DNA): TGTGCCAGCAGCTTGGGATTCGGTGGGGGCAATGAGCAGTTCTTC.

A few counts support this clone. This chain uses TRBV7-2 with TRBJ2-5; 7 positions match TRBD2. V lost 5 bases, J lost 4 bases, and 10 bases stayed unmatched. This CDR3 contains 15 residues. CDR1 is SGHTA, CDR2 FQGNSA, per germline. CDR3: CASSPGAGYGETQYF. The CDR3 DNA is TGTGCCAGCAGCCCCGGAGCGGGGTATGGAGAGACCCAGTACTTC. Using reference TRBV7-2 and TRBJ2-5 for the parts outside the CDR3, the full variable domain is GAGVSQSPSNKVTEKGKDVELRCDPISGHTALYWYRQSLGQGLEFLIYFQGNSAPDKSGLPSDRFSAERTGGSVSTLTIQRTQQEDSAVYLCASSPGAGYGETQYFGPGTRLLVL.

This clone occurred many times. V is TRBV5-1 and J is TRBJ2-5; a weak D match, TRBD2 (5 bases). The CDR3 has 15 amino acids. Germline lookup yields CDR1 SGHRS and CDR2 YFSETQ. Between the trimmed V and J ends, which lost 1 base and 5 bases, there was a span of 15 bases. CDR3 amino acids: CASSLNQAWEETQYF. DNA for the CDR3: TGCGCCAGCAGCTTGAATCAAGCCTGGGAGGAGACCCAGTACTTC.

This chain uses TRBV6-6 with TRBJ2-5; TRBD1 matches at 8 bases. CDR1 MNHNY and CDR2 SVGAGI come from the germline V gene (reference sequence). The CDR3 sequence is 14 residues long. V was pared by 3 bases and J by 4 bases, with 4 bases of the junction left unmatched. CDR3 amino acids: CASSYLGQGETQYF. Written as DNA, the CDR3 is TGTGCCAGCAGTTATCTCGGACAGGGAGAGACCCAGTACTTC.

The V and J genes are TRBV19 and TRBJ2-1; 9 bases are a match to TRBD1. The germline V gene encodes CDR1 LNHDA and CDR2 SQIVND (reference sequence). The CDR3 totals 14 residues. The trim removed 9 bases at V and 9 bases at J, leaving 12 bases unmatched. This CDR3 reads CASRTGVGPFEQFF. CDR3 nucleotide sequence: TGTGCCAGCAGGACAGGGGTGGGCCCATTTGAGCAGTTCTTC.

This chain joins TRBV5-1 and TRBJ1-1, with D tentatively TRBD1 (6 bases). Germline loops: CDR1 SGHRS, CDR2 YFSETQ. Trimming removed 4 bases from V and 0 bases from J, with 16 bases in between. The CDR3 is 16 residues long. CDR3 sequence reads: CASSLGGAQLNTEAFF. The CDR3 nucleotides read TGCGCCAGCAGCCTTGGGGGGGCCCAATTGAACACTGAAGCTTTCTTT.

This clone was seen a handful of times. The CDR3 DNA reads as TGTGCCAGCAGCTTAGGGTCGGCAAGCACGACCCACTATGGCTACACCTTC. Amino acids: CASSLGSASTTHYGYTF. The chain employs TRBV11-2 and TRBJ1-2; no clear D gene. CDR3 length: 17 residues. Trimming left V 1 base short and J 3 bases short, with 18 bases between. Per the germline V gene, CDR1 is SGHAT and CDR2 is FQNNGV.